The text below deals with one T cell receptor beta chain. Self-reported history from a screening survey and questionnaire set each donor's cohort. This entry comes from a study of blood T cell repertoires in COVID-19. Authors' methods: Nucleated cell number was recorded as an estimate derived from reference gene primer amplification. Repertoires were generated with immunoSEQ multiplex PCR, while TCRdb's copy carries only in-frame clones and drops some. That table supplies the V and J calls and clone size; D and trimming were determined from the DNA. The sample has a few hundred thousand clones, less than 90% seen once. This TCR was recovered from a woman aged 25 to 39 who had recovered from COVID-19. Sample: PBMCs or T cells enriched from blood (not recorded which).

Written as DNA, the CDR3 is TGCAGTGCTAGTGGAGCCGCGGACACTGAAGCTTTCTTT. Translation gives CSASGAADTEAFF. The V and J genes are TRBV20-1 and TRBJ1-1; no clear D. Trimming took 3 bases from V and 3 from J, leaving 11 bases between them. CDR1 and CDR2 from the germline V gene are DFQATT and SNEGSKA (reference sequence). This CDR3 is 13 amino acids long.